This is a list of T cell receptor beta chains from one sample in a study of T cells after yellow fever vaccination. TCRdb independently ran MiXCR on the 5' RACE reads; one entry per CDR3 protein. This table holds roughly 30,000 distinct CDR3 sequences, about 11% found once. The sequences come from PBMCs, either bulk or a sorted T-cell subset (CD4+, CD8+, memory, or dextramer-sorted; not recorded which), collected roughly 15 days after the first yellow fever vaccination. The receptors originated from a man between 18 and 35 years old who received the YFV17D yellow fever vaccine. The conserved cysteine and the conserved F or W are not part of the CDR3 here. Fields, in order: J gene, clone size, V gene, CDR3 protein. For some rows the clone size is stated as once, few or many, or as a class when expanded; others skip it.

J gene: TRBJ1-6
clone size: many
V gene: TRBV2
CDR3 protein: ASRVGGNSPLH

J gene: TRBJ2-3
clone size: many
V gene: TRBV5-6
CDR3 protein: ASSLGGLDTQY

J gene: TRBJ2-7
clone size: many
V gene: TRBV5-1
CDR3 protein: ASSSGTGEYEQY

J gene: TRBJ2-7
clone size: NA
V gene: TRBV20-1
CDR3 protein: SARDRFSGQGYPSSYEQY

J gene: TRBJ1-2
clone size: many
V gene: TRBV6-5
CDR3 protein: ASNQEGRDYGYT

J gene: TRBJ2-4
clone size: many
V gene: TRBV6-5
CDR3 protein: ASSRTRQNIQY

J gene: TRBJ1-6
clone size: many
V gene: TRBV6-2/TRBV6-3
CDR3 protein: ASKSSRTNSPLH

J gene: TRBJ2-5
clone size: many
V gene: TRBV11-2
CDR3 protein: ASSLDWGEPSQETQY

J gene: TRBJ2-3
clone size: few
V gene: TRBV20-1
CDR3 protein: SASGRSSTDTQY

J gene: TRBJ2-4
clone size: many
V gene: TRBV5-5
CDR3 protein: ASSLGTAASTAKNIQY

J gene: TRBJ2-7
clone size: many
V gene: TRBV10-3
CDR3 protein: AISGYGYEQY

J gene: TRBJ2-3
clone size: many
V gene: TRBV6-2/TRBV6-3
CDR3 protein: ASSYSSTDTQY

J gene: TRBJ1-2
clone size: many
V gene: TRBV5-4
CDR3 protein: ASSLGQVYYGYT

J gene: TRBJ1-1
clone size: many
V gene: TRBV7-2
CDR3 protein: ASSLARGETEAF

J gene: TRBJ2-5
clone size: few
V gene: TRBV7-3
CDR3 protein: ASSLSPDRVETQY

J gene: TRBJ2-3
clone size: many
V gene: TRBV9
CDR3 protein: ASSVANGADTQY

J gene: TRBJ2-5
clone size: many
V gene: TRBV19
CDR3 protein: ASSIRETQY

J gene: TRBJ1-1
clone size: many
V gene: TRBV18
CDR3 protein: ASSLNGDGTEAF

J gene: TRBJ1-6
clone size: few
V gene: TRBV6-6
CDR3 protein: ASGRPPGSPLH

J gene: TRBJ2-3
clone size: many
V gene: TRBV5-1
CDR3 protein: ASSWTGSSTDTQY

J gene: TRBJ2-2
clone size: many
V gene: TRBV29-1
CDR3 protein: SVRDRLNTGELF

J gene: TRBJ2-5
clone size: many
V gene: TRBV7-2
CDR3 protein: ASSLALVPQETQY

J gene: TRBJ2-3
clone size: many
V gene: TRBV10-2
CDR3 protein: ASSDLGLAGPSTDTQY

J gene: TRBJ2-3
clone size: many
V gene: TRBV12-3/TRBV12-4
CDR3 protein: ASSLTWVRTDTQY

J gene: TRBJ2-1
clone size: many
V gene: TRBV7-2
CDR3 protein: ASSLLGKQF

J gene: TRBJ1-1
clone size: many
V gene: TRBV4-1
CDR3 protein: ASSQDWQAAF

J gene: TRBJ2-1
clone size: NA
V gene: TRBV4-2
CDR3 protein: ASSQEERGGGNEQF

J gene: TRBJ2-2
clone size: many
V gene: TRBV7-2
CDR3 protein: ASTRGNTGELF

J gene: TRBJ2-2
clone size: NA
V gene: TRBV9
CDR3 protein: ASSVDSGGPTGELF

J gene: TRBJ1-1
clone size: many
V gene: TRBV7-9
CDR3 protein: ASRLTNTEAF

J gene: TRBJ2-3
clone size: many
V gene: TRBV7-3
CDR3 protein: ASSFVELGSGETDTQY

J gene: TRBJ2-4
clone size: many
V gene: TRBV11-2
CDR3 protein: ASSLSLGDKNIQY

J gene: TRBJ2-3
clone size: many
V gene: TRBV7-2
CDR3 protein: ASSPGLVTDTQY

J gene: TRBJ1-3
clone size: many
V gene: TRBV4-3
CDR3 protein: ASSQGQSSGNTIY

J gene: TRBJ2-1
clone size: many
V gene: TRBV18
CDR3 protein: ASSPMAGGKYGEQF

J gene: TRBJ2-1
clone size: many
V gene: TRBV9
CDR3 protein: ASSPGERLYNEQF

J gene: TRBJ2-1
clone size: many
V gene: TRBV6-4
CDR3 protein: ASSDSPSGGADEQF

J gene: TRBJ2-5
clone size: many
V gene: TRBV9
CDR3 protein: ASSLKHASGGFQETQY

J gene: TRBJ1-5
clone size: many
V gene: TRBV2
CDR3 protein: ASSRQGARQPQH

J gene: TRBJ1-5
clone size: many
V gene: TRBV7-8
CDR3 protein: ASSPFGQGAIQPQH

J gene: TRBJ2-3
clone size: few
V gene: TRBV6-5
CDR3 protein: ASSYRGLGTDTQY

J gene: TRBJ2-3
clone size: many
V gene: TRBV20-1
CDR3 protein: SVRAASTDTQY

J gene: TRBJ1-6
clone size: many
V gene: TRBV12-3/TRBV12-4
CDR3 protein: ASSPDRARDSPLH

J gene: TRBJ2-7
clone size: many
V gene: TRBV5-1
CDR3 protein: ASSYTDRSYEQY

J gene: TRBJ1-1
clone size: many
V gene: TRBV20-1
CDR3 protein: SASEQGGTEAF

J gene: TRBJ2-2
clone size: many
V gene: TRBV10-2
CDR3 protein: ASSESRRGARAGELF